This TCR beta chain was sequenced for a study of blood T cell repertoires in COVID-19. As for the study in general: From T cells, B-cell-depleted T cells, or PBMCs came the material, which was cDNA or gDNA.

There are 13 residues in the CDR3. Germline V gives CDR1 SGDLS, CDR2 YYNGEE. After removal of 4 bases from V and 5 bases from J, the junction contained 5 bases not matched to a gene. In the original analysis: Nucleated cell number was recorded as an estimate derived from reference gene primer amplification. Repertoires were generated with immunoSEQ multiplex PCR, while TCRdb's copy carries only in-frame clones and drops some. V and J calls and clone size come straight from that table; D and trimming were deduced from the DNA. This table holds fewer than 250,000 clones, about 87% found once. The gene calls are TRBV9 and TRBJ2-5, with 7 bases fitting TRBD1. The sequence was collected from a man aged 70 or older with acute or convalescent COVID-19. Sequences were obtained from peripheral blood. The CDR3: CASSTHRGETQYF. DNA of the CDR3: TGTGCCAGCAGCACACACAGGGGCGAGACCCAGTACTTC.